This TCR beta chain is drawn from a study of cytotoxic CD8 clonotypes in ibrutinib-treated CLL. Repertoires were generated with immunoSEQ multiplex PCR, while TCRdb's copy carries only in-frame clones and drops some. Of approximately 48,000 clones listed, approximately 50% were seen once; the top ten hold less than 35%. CDR3 length equals 17 residues. Germline V lookup: CDR1 SGHNT, CDR2 YENEEA. After removal of 5 bases from V and 0 bases from J, the junction contained 11 bases not matched to a gene. This chain joins TRBV11-3 and TRBJ2-3; 7 nucleotides agree with TRBD1. This clonotype originated in a human donor with chronic lymphocytic leukemia. Source: PBMCs, taken after 12 months of ibrutinib treatment. The CDR3 loop is CASSHYGGTASTDTQYF. As DNA, the CDR3 is TGTGCCAGCAGCCATTATGGTGGGACAGCTAGCACAGATACGCAGTATTTT.